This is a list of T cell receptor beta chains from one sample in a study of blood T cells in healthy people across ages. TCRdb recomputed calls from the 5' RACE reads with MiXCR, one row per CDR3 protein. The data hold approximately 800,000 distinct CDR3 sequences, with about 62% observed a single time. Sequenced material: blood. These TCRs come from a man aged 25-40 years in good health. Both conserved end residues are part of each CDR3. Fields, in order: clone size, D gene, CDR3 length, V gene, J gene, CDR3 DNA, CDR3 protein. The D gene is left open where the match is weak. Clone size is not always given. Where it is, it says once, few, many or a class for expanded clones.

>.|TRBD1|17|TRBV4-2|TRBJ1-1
TGTGCCAGCAGCCAAGATGGGGGAGGGGGCCGCCTGACTGAAGCTTTCTTT
CASSQDGGGGRLTEAFF
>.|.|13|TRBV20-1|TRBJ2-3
TGCAGTGCTAGCACAGGGAAAACAGATACGCAGTATTTT
CSASTGKTDTQYF
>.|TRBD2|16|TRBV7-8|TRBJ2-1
TGTGCCAGCAGCCTGCCGGGACTAGCGGGGGGCACTGAGCAGTTCTTC
CASSLPGLAGGTEQFF
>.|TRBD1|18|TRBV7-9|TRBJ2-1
TGTGCCAGCAGCCCGCAATGGCTTCAGGGGGTCACCTACAATGAGCAGTTCTTC
CASSPQWLQGVTYNEQFF
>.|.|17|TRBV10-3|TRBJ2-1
TGTGCCATCAGCCCCGGAGAGGGGAAGACTGGACACAATGAGCAGTTCTTC
CAISPGEGKTGHNEQFF
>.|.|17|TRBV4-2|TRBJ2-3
TGTGCCAGCAGCCAAGGTGCGGACAAAAGCTATACAGATACGCAGTATTTT
CASSQGADKSYTDTQYF
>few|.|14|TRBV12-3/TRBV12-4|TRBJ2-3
TGTGCCAGCAGTTTCGGGGTGGCCGGAGATGCGGAGTATTTT
CASSFGVAGDAEYF
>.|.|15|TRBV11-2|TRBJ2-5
TGTGCCAGCAGCTTAGTTCCGCGGTACCAAGAGACCCAGTACTTC
CASSLVPRYQETQYF
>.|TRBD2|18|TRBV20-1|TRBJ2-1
TGCAGTGCTAGAACCGGGACTAGCGGGACCAGCTCCTACAATGAGCAGTTCTTC
CSARTGTSGTSSYNEQFF
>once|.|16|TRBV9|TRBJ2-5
TGTGCCAGCAGCGTAACTTTGGGGCAGAGCGAAGAGACCCAGTACTTC
CASSVTLGQSEETQYF
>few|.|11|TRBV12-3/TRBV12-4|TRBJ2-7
TGTGCCAGCAGTTCAACGAACGAGCAGTACTTC
CASSSTNEQYF
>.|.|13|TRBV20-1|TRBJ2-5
TGCAGTGCTAGGTCGGGGGCGCAAGAGACCCAGTACTTC
CSARSGAQETQYF
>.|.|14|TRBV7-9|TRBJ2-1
TGTGCCAGCAGCGATGCGGGACTCAGGCATGAGCAGTTCTTC
CASSDAGLRHEQFF
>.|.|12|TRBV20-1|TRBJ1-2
TGCAGTGCAAGAACGACTCCAAGTGGCTACACCTTC
CSARTTPSGYTF
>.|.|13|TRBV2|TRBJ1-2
TGTGCCTGCATCAGAGACAAGAACTATGGCTACACCTTC
CACIRDKNYGYTF
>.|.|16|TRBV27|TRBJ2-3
TGTGCCAGCAGTTTATATGCCAACCCTAGCACAGATACGCAGTATTTT
CASSLYANPSTDTQYF
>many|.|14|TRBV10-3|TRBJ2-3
TGTGCCATCAGTGACGGGGCGGCCCAAGATACGCAGTATTTT
CAISDGAAQDTQYF
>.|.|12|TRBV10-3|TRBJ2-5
TGTGCCACCTGGATGGAGGGGGGTGAGCAGTACTTC
CATWMEGGEQYF
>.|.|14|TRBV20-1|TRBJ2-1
TGCAGTGCTGCCCCTGGAGCTCCTTACAATGAGCAGTTCTTC
CSAAPGAPYNEQFF
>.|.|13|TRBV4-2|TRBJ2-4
TGTGCCAGCAGCCCGGACAGCAAAAACATTCAGTACTTC
CASSPDSKNIQYF
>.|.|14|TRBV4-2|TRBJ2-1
TGTGCCAGCAGCCAGGATCCCAATAGTGGTGAGCAGTTCTTC
CASSQDPNSGEQFF
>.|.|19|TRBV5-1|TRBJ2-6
TGCGCCAGCAGCTTGGACCCCGGGCCAGGGGATACTGGGGCCAACGTCCTGACTTTC
CASSLDPGPGDTGANVLTF
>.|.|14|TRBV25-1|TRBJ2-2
TGTGCCAGCAGTCCCCCGGGTGACACCGGGGAGCTGTTTTTT
CASSPPGDTGELFF
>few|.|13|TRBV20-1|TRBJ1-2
TGCAGTGCTAGCCTGGCGGAGGTCTATGGCTACACCTTC
CSASLAEVYGYTF
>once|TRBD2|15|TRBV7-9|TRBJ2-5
TGTGCCAGCAGCCCAGGGGCTAGCGGGCGAGAGACCCAGTACTTC
CASSPGASGRETQYF
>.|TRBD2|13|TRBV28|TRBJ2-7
TGTGCCAGCAGGGGACTAATTTTTAACGAGCAGTACTTC
CASRGLIFNEQYF
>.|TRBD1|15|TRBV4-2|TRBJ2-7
TGTGCCAGCAGCCAGATGGGACAGGGGGCCTACGAGCAGTACTTC
CASSQMGQGAYEQYF
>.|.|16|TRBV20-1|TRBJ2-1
TGCAGTGCCCAAATCACAGGGTCGGTTCGGTATAATGAGCAGTTCTTC
CSAQITGSVRYNEQFF
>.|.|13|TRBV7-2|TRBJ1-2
TGTGCCAGCAGCGGGACCCAGCAATCTGGCTACACCTTC
CASSGTQQSGYTF
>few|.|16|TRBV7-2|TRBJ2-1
TGTGCCAGCAGCTTCACCCAGACGAATCCTTTCAATGAGCAGTTCTTC
CASSFTQTNPFNEQFF
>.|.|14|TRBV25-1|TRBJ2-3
TGTGCCAGCAGTGAAGGGTGGGGCACAGATACGCAGTATTTT
CASSEGWGTDTQYF
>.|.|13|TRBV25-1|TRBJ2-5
TGTGCCAGCAGTGAAGGTAATCGAGAGACCCAGTACTTC
CASSEGNRETQYF
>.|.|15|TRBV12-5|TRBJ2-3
TGTGCTAGTGGTGGCGGGGCATTTAGCACAGATACGCAGTATTTT
CASGGGAFSTDTQYF
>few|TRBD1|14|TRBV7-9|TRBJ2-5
TGTGCCAGCAGCTTAATCGACAGGGCAGAGACCCAGTACTTC
CASSLIDRAETQYF
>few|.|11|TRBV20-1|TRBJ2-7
TGCAGTGCTGCCCCCACTCTCGAGCAGTACTTC
CSAAPTLEQYF
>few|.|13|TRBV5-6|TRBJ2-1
TGTGCCAGCAGCCTAGTCCTCACAGATGAGCAGTTCTTC
CASSLVLTDEQFF
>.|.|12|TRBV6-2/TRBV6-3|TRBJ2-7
TGTGCCGGCAGTTACGGCGTCTACGAGCAGTACTTC
CAGSYGVYEQYF
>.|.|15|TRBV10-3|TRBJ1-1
TGTGCCATCAGTGAGTCCTTACCAGCGAACACTGAAGCTTTCTTT
CAISESLPANTEAFF
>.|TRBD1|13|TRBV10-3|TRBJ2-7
TGTGCCATAGCGGACAGGGAGACCTACGAGCAGTACTTC
CAIADRETYEQYF
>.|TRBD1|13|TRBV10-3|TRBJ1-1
TGTGCCGTAGGGACAGGGAAGGACACTGAAGCTTTCTTT
CAVGTGKDTEAFF
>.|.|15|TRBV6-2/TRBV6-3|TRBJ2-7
TGTGCCAGCAGAGCCCCGGGACTCCCTACCTACGAGCAGTACTTC
CASRAPGLPTYEQYF
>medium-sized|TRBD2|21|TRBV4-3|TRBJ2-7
TGCGCCAGCAGCCCAAAATTTTGGACTAGCGGGAGCACGATCGTCGACTACGAGCAGTACTTC
CASSPKFWTSGSTIVDYEQYF
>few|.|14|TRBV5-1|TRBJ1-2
TGCGCCAGCAGCTTGTCTGGACAGCTTGATGGCTACACCTTC
CASSLSGQLDGYTF
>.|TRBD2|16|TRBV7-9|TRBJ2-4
TGTGCCAGCAGCTCGTACGGGAGGGTAGCCAAAAACATTCAGTACTTC
CASSSYGRVAKNIQYF
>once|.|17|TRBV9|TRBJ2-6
TGTGCCAGCAGCGTAGCGGCAGCGTCCTCTGGGGCCAACGTCCTGACTTTC
CASSVAAASSGANVLTF
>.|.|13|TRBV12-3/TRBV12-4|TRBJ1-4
TGTGCCAGCTCCCCCTCAACTAATGAAAAACTGTTTTTT
CASSPSTNEKLFF
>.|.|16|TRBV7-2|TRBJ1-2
TGTGCCAGCAGCCCAATGGGGGCGACCCTTAACTATGGCTACACCTTC
CASSPMGATLNYGYTF
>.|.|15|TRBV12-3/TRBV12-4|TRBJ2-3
TGTGCCAGCAGTTTAAGTCAGGGGCCCACAGATACGCAGTATTTT
CASSLSQGPTDTQYF
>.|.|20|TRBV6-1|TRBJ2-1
TGTGCCAGCAGTAAATGGGGGGCAGGGTTTGGCCTAGCGGTAAACAATGAGCAGTTCTTC
CASSKWGAGFGLAVNNEQFF
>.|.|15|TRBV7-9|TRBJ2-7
TGTGCCAGCAGCTTAGACCGACAGCTTAACTACGAGCAGTACTTC
CASSLDRQLNYEQYF
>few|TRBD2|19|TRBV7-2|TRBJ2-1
TGTGCCAGCAGCCCCCCGTTCGGGACTAGCGGGAGCTTGTGGAATGAGCAGTTCTTC
CASSPPFGTSGSLWNEQFF
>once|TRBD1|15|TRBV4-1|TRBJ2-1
TGCGCCAGCAGCCAAGAGGGGGACAGGGGGAGTGAGCAGTTCTTC
CASSQEGDRGSEQFF
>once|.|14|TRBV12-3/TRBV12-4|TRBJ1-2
TGTGCCAGCAGTGTATACGGGGGGCGCGGTGGCTACACCTTC
CASSVYGGRGGYTF
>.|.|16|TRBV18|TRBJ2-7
TGTGCCAGCTCACCTAAGAGGGGGGAGGTCCCCTACGAGCAGTACTTC
CASSPKRGEVPYEQYF
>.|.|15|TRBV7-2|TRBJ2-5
TGTGCCAGCAGCATTAGACCCTTCAACCAAGAGACCCAGTACTTC
CASSIRPFNQETQYF
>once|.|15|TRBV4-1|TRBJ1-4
TGCGCCAGCAGCCAAGACCGTAGTTTCGGAGAAAAACTGTTTTTT
CASSQDRSFGEKLFF
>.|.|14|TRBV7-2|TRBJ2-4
TGTGCCAGCAGCTTAGCACCTATAGAATCGGGTCAGTACTTC
CASSLAPIESGQYF
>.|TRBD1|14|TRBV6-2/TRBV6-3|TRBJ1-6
TGTGCCAGCAGGCCGGACAGGGGGAATTCACCCCTCCACTTT
CASRPDRGNSPLHF
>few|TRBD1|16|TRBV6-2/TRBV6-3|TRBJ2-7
TGTGCCAGCAGTTACGTTCGGGGACAGGGGAGGAAGGAGCAGTACTTC
CASSYVRGQGRKEQYF
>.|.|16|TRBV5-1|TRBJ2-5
TGCGCCAGCAGCTTGGAGGGCAGGGCGGATTGGGAGACCCAGTACTTC
CASSLEGRADWETQYF